This T cell receptor (beta chain) derives from a study of CD8 T cells in ankylosing spondylitis. Whole-study findings and limits: Matched ankylosing spondylitis synovial fluid reportedly showed significant enrichment of disease-linked clones. For ankylosing spondylitis blood, a TCR beta motif of fewer than 10 highly homologous variants appeared characteristic.

The CDR3 has 14 amino acids. V was pared by 6 bases and J by 5 bases, with 7 bases of the junction left unmatched. Germline CDR1 reads DFQATT; CDR2 reads SNEGSKA (reference sequence). TCRdb processed the 5' RACE reads anew with MiXCR; each CDR3 protein has one entry. This table holds some 800,000 distinct CDR3 sequences, approximately 12% found once. This clonotype was observed a few times. Its matching antigen is unknown. The J gene is TRBJ1-2, the V gene TRBV20-1, with TRBD1 matching over 12 bases. Sequenced: blood, either unsorted or a sorted T cell fraction (not recorded which). This clonotype was sampled from a male donor with ankylosing spondylitis. The CDR3 spells CSANRDRGRYGYTF. CDR3 nucleotide sequence: TGCAGTGCCAACCGGGACAGGGGGCGATATGGCTACACCTTC.